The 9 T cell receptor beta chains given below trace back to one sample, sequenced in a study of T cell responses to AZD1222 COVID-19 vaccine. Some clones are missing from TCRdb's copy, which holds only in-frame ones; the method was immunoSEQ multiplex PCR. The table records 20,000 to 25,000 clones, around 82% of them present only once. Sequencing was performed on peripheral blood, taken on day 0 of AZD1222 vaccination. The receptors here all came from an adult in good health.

CDR3 sequence (DNA): TGTGCCAGCATTCCCCCGAGGGCCGTGAGCACAGATACGCAGTATTTT. It translates to CASIPPRAVSTDTQYF. The chain joins TRBV28 to TRBJ2-3; a weak D match, TRBD2 (5 bases). The CDR3 consists of 16 residues. Per the germline V gene, CDR1 is MDHEN and CDR2 is SYDVKM. The V and J ends lost 7 bases and 0 bases respectively, with 17 bases between them.

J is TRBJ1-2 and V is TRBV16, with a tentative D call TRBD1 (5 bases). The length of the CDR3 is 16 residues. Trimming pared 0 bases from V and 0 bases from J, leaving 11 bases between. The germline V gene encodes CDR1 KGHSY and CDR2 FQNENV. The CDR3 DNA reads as TGTGCCAGCAGCCAATCGTTGCAGGGCTCTAACTATGGCTACACCTTC. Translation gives CASSQSLQGSNYGYTF.

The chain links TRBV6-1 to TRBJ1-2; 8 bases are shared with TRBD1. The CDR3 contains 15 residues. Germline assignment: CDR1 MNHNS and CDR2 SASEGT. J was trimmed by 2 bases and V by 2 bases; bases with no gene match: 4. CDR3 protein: CASSEWDRTNYGYTF. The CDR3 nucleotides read TGTGCCAGCAGTGAATGGGACAGGACCAACTATGGCTACACCTTC.

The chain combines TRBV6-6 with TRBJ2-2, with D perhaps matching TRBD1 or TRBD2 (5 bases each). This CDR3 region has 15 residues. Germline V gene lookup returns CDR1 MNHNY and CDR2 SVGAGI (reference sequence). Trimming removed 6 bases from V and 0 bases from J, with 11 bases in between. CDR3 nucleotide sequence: TGTGCCAGCAGGTATGGGACGGCGAACACCGGGGAGCTGTTTTTT. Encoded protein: CASRYGTANTGELFF.

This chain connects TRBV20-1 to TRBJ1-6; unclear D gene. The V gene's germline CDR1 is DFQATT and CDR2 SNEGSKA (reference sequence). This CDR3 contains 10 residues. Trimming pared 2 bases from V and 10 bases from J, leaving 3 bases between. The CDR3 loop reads CSARRSPLHF. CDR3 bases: TGCAGTGCTAGAAGATCACCCCTCCACTTT.

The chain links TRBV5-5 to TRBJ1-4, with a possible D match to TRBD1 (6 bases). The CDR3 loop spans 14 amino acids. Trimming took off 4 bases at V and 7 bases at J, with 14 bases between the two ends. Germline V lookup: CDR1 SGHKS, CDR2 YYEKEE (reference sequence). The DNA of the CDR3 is TGTGCCAGCAGCGCACAGGGTAGGGCTGAAAAACTGTTTTTT. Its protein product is CASSAQGRAEKLFF. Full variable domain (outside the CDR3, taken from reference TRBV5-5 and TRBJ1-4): DAGVTQSPTHLIKTRGQQVTLRCSPISGHKSVSWYQQVLGQGPQFIFQYYEKEERGRGNFPDRFSARQFPNYSSELNVNALLLGDSALYLCASSAQGRAEKLFFGSGTQLSVL.

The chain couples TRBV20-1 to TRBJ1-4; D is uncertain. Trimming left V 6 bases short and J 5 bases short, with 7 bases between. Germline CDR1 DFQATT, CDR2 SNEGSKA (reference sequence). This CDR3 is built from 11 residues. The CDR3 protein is CSAAFNEKLFF. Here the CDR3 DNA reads TGCAGTGCGGCGTTCAATGAAAAACTGTTTTTT.

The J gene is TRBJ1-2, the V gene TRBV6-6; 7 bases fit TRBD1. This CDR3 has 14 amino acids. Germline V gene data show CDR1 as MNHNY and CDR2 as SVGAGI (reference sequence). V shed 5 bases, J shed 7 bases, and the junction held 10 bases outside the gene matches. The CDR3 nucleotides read TGTGCCAGCAGTCACAGTCGGACAGGCGCTGGCTACACCTTC. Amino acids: CASSHSRTGAGYTF.

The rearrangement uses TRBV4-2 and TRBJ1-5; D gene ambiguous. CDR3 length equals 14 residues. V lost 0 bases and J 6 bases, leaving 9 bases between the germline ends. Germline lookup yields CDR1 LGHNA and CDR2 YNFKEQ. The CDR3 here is CASSQDGLGQPQHF. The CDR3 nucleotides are TGTGCCAGCAGCCAAGACGGATTAGGTCAGCCCCAGCATTTT.